Presented here are 21 T cell receptor beta chains from one specimen sequenced in a study of identical twins. TCRdb re-analysed the 5' RACE reads in MiXCR, keeping a single row per CDR3 protein. The data show 200,000 to 300,000 distinct CDR3 sequences, with about 13% seen just once and roughly 4.2% held by the top ten. Another study also made use of these data, one on yellow fever vaccine responses in identical twins.

Input material: memory (CD45RO+) T cells sorted from blood. These receptor sequences come from a woman between 18 and 30 years old in good health.

The chain uses TRBV7-9 and TRBJ2-7, with 10 bases aligning to TRBD1. Unmatched junction bases numbered 10, after V lost 0 bases and J lost 5 bases. Germline V gives CDR1 SEHNR, CDR2 FQNEAQ (reference sequence). This CDR3 contains 17 residues. CDR3 in amino acids: CASSLALTGDRGHEQYF. In DNA form, the CDR3 reads TGTGCCAGCAGCTTAGCCCTCACCGGGGACAGGGGACACGAGCAGTACTTC.

Many counts were recorded for this clonotype. The chain is built from TRBV11-1 and TRBJ1-1, with D possibly TRBD1 on 6 matching bases. Trimming left V 2 bases short and J 4 bases short, with 23 bases between. Germline CDR1 SGHAT, CDR2 FQDESV (reference sequence). The CDR3 runs 18 residues. CDR3 DNA: TGTGCCAGCAGCTTAAAGGCGACAGGTGGAGGAGGGGTCACTGAAGCTTTCTTT. Translating gives CASSLKATGGGGVTEAFF.

This clonotype was seen more than once but under ten times. The gene calls are TRBV7-2 and TRBJ2-1, with D possibly being TRBD2 (5 bases). Germline values: CDR1 SGHTA, CDR2 FQGNSA. This CDR3 spans 12 amino acids. Trimming took off 8 bases at V and 8 bases at J, with 13 bases between the two ends. The CDR3 sequence is CASGRERHEQFF. The CDR3 bases are TGTGCCAGCGGGAGAGAGAGACATGAGCAGTTCTTC.

This clonotype was recorded a few times. The chain couples TRBV20-1 to TRBJ2-7, with D hard to call. Between the trimmed V and J ends, which lost 4 bases and 2 bases, there was a span of 15 bases. Germline V gene lookup returns CDR1 DFQATT and CDR2 SNEGSKA (reference sequence). The CDR3 loop spans 14 amino acids. CDR3 amino acids: CSANSDGSTYEQYF. CDR3 DNA: TGCAGTGCTAACTCGGATGGAAGCACCTACGAGCAGTACTTC.

This clonotype has at least ten counts. The chain uses TRBV4-1 and TRBJ2-1; D gene uncertain. The CDR3 covers 14 residues. Trimming took 1 base from V and 9 from J, leaving 13 bases between them. The germline gives CDR1 MGHRA, CDR2 YSYEKL. CDR3 amino acids: CASSQGGGMVEQFF. The CDR3 coding sequence is TGCGCCAGCAGCCAAGGAGGTGGGATGGTTGAGCAGTTCTTC.

The V gene is TRBV2, the J gene TRBJ2-5, with a weak D call TRBD2 (6 bases). The CDR3 contains 16 residues. Trimming shortened V by 10 bases and J by 0 bases, and 21 bases separated the two germline ends. CDR1 is SNHLY, CDR2 FYNNEI, per germline. The DNA for the CDR3 is TGTGCCATCACAGATTCGGGGGACCCGTACCAAGAGACCCAGTACTTC. It is translated as CAITDSGDPYQETQYF.

This clonotype was picked up a small number of times. The chain employs TRBV29-1 and TRBJ2-5, with 7 bases lining up with TRBD1. CDR3 length equals 13 residues. CDR1 is SQVTM, CDR2 ANQGSEA, per germline. The V gene end was trimmed by 6 bases and the J gene end by 4 bases; junction bases not matched to a gene: 8. DNA for the CDR3: TGCAGCGTCCAAAGACAGGGTCGAGAGACCCAGTACTTC. Translated: CSVQRQGRETQYF. The whole variable domain, filled in from reference TRBV29-1 and TRBJ2-5, reads SAVISQKPSRDICQRGTSLTIQCQVDSQVTMMFWYRQQPGQSLTLIATANQGSEATYESGFVIDKFPISRPNLTFSTLTVSNMSPEDSSIYLCSVQRQGRETQYFGPGTRLLVL.

This clonotype turned up a few times. The rearrangement uses TRBV2 and TRBJ2-3; TRBD2 aligns across 8 bases. The germline gives CDR1 SNHLY, CDR2 FYNNEI. After removal of 1 base from V and 8 bases from J, the junction contained 5 bases not matched to a gene. The CDR3 runs to 14 residues. In DNA, the CDR3 is TGTGCCAGCAGTGAAGAAACGGGGGGGCGTACGCAGTATTTT. This codes for CASSEETGGRTQYF.

This clonotype was recorded many times. The rearrangement uses TRBV29-1 and TRBJ2-3, with 8 positions matching TRBD2. CDR3 length: 14 amino acids. Germline-derived CDR1 and CDR2 are SQVTM and ANQGSEA. With V trimmed by 6 bases and J by 1 base, 6 bases remained unmatched. The CDR3 spells CSVLGGGRTDTQYF. CDR3 coding DNA: TGCAGCGTCCTCGGGGGGGGACGCACAGATACGCAGTATTTT.

The rearrangement uses TRBV7-2 and TRBJ2-1, with TRBD2 matching over 10 bases. The CDR3 spans 19 residues. Germline V CDR1 and CDR2: SGHTA, FQGNSA. The trim removed 1 base at V and 0 bases at J, leaving 9 bases unmatched. The CDR3 bases are TGTGCCAGCAGCTTAGACCCGACTAGCGGGTGGAGCTCCTACAATGAGCAGTTCTTC. Translating gives CASSLDPTSGWSSYNEQFF.

The V call is TRBV27, the J call TRBJ2-5, with D possibly matching TRBD1 (7 bases). The CDR3 is 17 amino acids. The V end lost 4 bases, the J end lost 5 bases, and 23 bases lay between the germline ends. The V gene's germline CDR1 is MNHEY and CDR2 SMNVEV (reference sequence). CDR3 nucleotides: TGTGCCAGCAGTTCCCAAATCACCTCGACAGGGAGGGAGACCCAGTACTTC. Protein product: CASSSQITSTGRETQYF.

This chain joins TRBV4-3 and TRBJ2-3, with 10 bases lining up with TRBD2. Germline CDR1 reads LGHNA; CDR2 reads YSLEER. The CDR3 runs 17 residues. J lost 3 bases, V lost 1 base, and 7 bases had no gene match. CDR3 in amino acids: CASSQAPSSGSTDTQYF. The CDR3 bases are TGCGCCAGCAGCCAAGCCCCCTCTAGCGGGAGTACAGATACGCAGTATTTT.

This clonotype was picked up many times. The chain employs TRBV12-3 or TRBV12-4 and TRBJ2-3; TRBD2 matches 10 bases. The CDR3 spans 16 residues. Trimming took 4 bases from V and 3 from J; bases not matched to a gene: 7. CDR3 bases: TGTGCCAGCAGTTCGGCTAGCGGGGGATGGACAGATACGCAGTATTTT. Amino acids: CASSSASGGWTDTQYF.

This clonotype showed up many times. This sequence joins TRBV7-2 and TRBJ2-1, with D perhaps being TRBD1 or TRBD2 (5 bases each). Trimming took 4 bases from V and 3 from J, leaving 16 bases between them. Germline V gene sequence: CDR1 SGHTA, CDR2 FQGNSA. This CDR3 region has 16 residues. Written as DNA, the CDR3 is TGTGCCAGCAGCTCCTCGAGAGGGACCCTCTACAATGAGCAGTTCTTC. Translation gives CASSSSRGTLYNEQFF.

This clonotype was detected only a few times. The rearrangement uses TRBV28 and TRBJ2-1; TRBD1 matches 8 bases. The germline V gene encodes CDR1 MDHEN and CDR2 SYDVKM. V lost 8 bases, J lost 8 bases, and 14 bases stayed unmatched. The CDR3 is 15 residues long. CDR3 residues: CASVEAQGARDEQFF. The CDR3 DNA sequence: TGTGCCAGCGTTGAGGCTCAGGGGGCACGAGATGAGCAGTTCTTC.

This rearrangement joins TRBV3-1 to TRBJ1-6; no clear D. V gave up 1 base and J gave up 7 bases, with 8 bases separating them. CDR1 and CDR2 from the germline V gene are LGHDT and YNNKEL (reference sequence). There are 14 residues in the CDR3. The CDR3 is CASSQGSKNSPLHF. The CDR3 DNA is TGTGCCAGCAGCCAAGGATCTAAGAATTCACCCCTCCACTTT.

The table lists this clonotype with a few counts. In DNA, the CDR3 is TGTGCCAGCAGCCAAGAATTTGAAAACATTCAGTACTTC. Translated: CASSQEFENIQYF. The V call is TRBV3-1, the J call TRBJ2-4, with D unclear. The V end lost 0 bases, the J end lost 5 bases, and 5 bases lay between the germline ends. The CDR3 has 13 amino acids. Germline CDR1 LGHDT, CDR2 YNNKEL (reference sequence).

This chain joins TRBV11-2 and TRBJ1-1; D unresolved. CDR1 and CDR2 (germline): SGHAT, FQNNGV. The CDR3 is 13 amino acids. V lost 2 bases and J lost 4, with 8 bases in between. For the CDR3, the DNA is TGTGCCAGCAGCTTACGTCAAGTCACTGAAGCTTTCTTT. It specifies CASSLRQVTEAFF.

The chain is built from TRBV11-2 and TRBJ2-5, with D unclear. Germline V gene lookup returns CDR1 SGHAT and CDR2 FQNNGV. V lost 4 bases, J lost 3 bases, and 15 bases lay in between. This CDR3 is built from 15 residues. The DNA of the CDR3 is TGTGCCAGCAGCTCCGTAAACACCGGAGAAGAGACCCAGTACTTC. Translation gives CASSSVNTGEETQYF. Full variable domain (outside the CDR3, taken from reference TRBV11-2 and TRBJ2-5): EAGVAQSPRYKIIEKRQSVAFWCNPISGHATLYWYQQILGQGPKLLIQFQNNGVVDDSQLPKDRFSAERLKGVDSTLKIQPAKLEDSAVYLCASSSVNTGEETQYFGPGTRLLVL.

V is TRBV20-1 and J is TRBJ2-3; 9 bases are a match to TRBD2. Per the germline V gene, CDR1 is DFQATT and CDR2 is SNEGSKA (reference sequence). There are 14 residues in the CDR3. The J segment lost 0 bases and the V segment lost 6 bases, leaving 4 bases of the junction unmatched. The CDR3 spells CSASTSGSTDTQYF. The CDR3, as DNA: TGCAGTGCGAGTACTAGCGGGAGCACAGATACGCAGTATTTT.

This clonotype was seen repeatedly, ten times or more. The CDR3 coding sequence is TGTGCCAGCAGCACACGCTGGAGTAGTGAAGCTTTCTTT. It encodes CASSTRWSSEAFF. The genes are TRBV12-3 or TRBV12-4 and TRBJ1-1; no reliable D call. V was clipped by 6 bases and J by 7 bases, with 15 bases between them. The CDR3 loop spans 13 amino acids.